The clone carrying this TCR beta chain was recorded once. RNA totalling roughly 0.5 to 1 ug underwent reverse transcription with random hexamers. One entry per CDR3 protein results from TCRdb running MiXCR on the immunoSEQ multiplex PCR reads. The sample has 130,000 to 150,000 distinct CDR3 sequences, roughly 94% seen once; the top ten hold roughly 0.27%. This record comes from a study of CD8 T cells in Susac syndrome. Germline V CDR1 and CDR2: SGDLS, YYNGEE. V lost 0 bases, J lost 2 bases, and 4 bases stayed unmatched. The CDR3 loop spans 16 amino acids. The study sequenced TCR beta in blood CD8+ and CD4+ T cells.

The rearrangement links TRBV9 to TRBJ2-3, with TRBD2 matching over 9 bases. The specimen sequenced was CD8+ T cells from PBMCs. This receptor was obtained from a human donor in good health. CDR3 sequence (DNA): TGTGCCAGCAGCGTAGAGGGCGGGAGGGCCACAGATACGCAGTATTTT. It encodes CASSVEGGRATDTQYF.